The 27 T cell receptor beta chains given below trace back to one sample, sequenced in a study of blood T cell repertoires in COVID-19 (TCRdb year 2020). The library was built by means of the immunoSEQ multiplex PCR assay. The clones in this table, taken by TCRdb from immuneACCESS, are in-frame only. Not every clone is retained; where verified, under half of the shortfall comes from an unresolved V gene, and the cause of the rest is unknown. In all, the sample holds some 200,000 clones, and about 86% of those were seen once. The top ten hold just under 9% of the sample. Sample: PBMCs or T cells enriched from blood (not recorded which). The receptors were gathered from a woman aged 45-60 years with acute COVID-19.

The V call is TRBV12-3 or TRBV12-4, the J call TRBJ2-1, with D hard to call. The CDR3 spans 12 residues. V was shortened by 6 bases and J by 8 bases, with 11 bases between the two germline ends. The CDR3 sequence: CASRKSAHEQFF. The CDR3 DNA follows: TGTGCCAGCAGAAAAAGCGCGCATGAGCAGTTCTTC.

The chain is built from TRBV28 and TRBJ1-5; D is undetermined. The CDR3 spans 15 residues. Germline CDR1 MDHEN, CDR2 SYDVKM. Between the trimmed V and J ends, which lost 3 bases and 5 bases, there was a span of 14 bases. The CDR3 region has the DNA TGTGCCAGCAGTTTCGGCAGGAAGCCCTATCAGCCCCAGCATTTT. This encodes CASSFGRKPYQPQHF.

As DNA, the CDR3 is TGTGCCATCAGTGACGGCTTACTAGCGGGGGCGTACGAGCAGTACTTC. Residues: CAISDGLLAGAYEQYF. The chain has TRBV10-3 and TRBJ2-7; 11 positions agree with TRBD2. CDR3 size: 16 residues. Unmatched junction bases numbered 8, after V lost 3 bases and J lost 4 bases. Germline V gene lookup returns CDR1 ENHRY and CDR2 SYGVKD.

This clone was seen just once. This chain uses TRBV11-3 with TRBJ2-1; possible D gene TRBD2, 5 bases. This CDR3 is built from 15 residues. V was cut by 0 bases and J by 4 bases, with 10 bases left in between. Germline assignment: CDR1 SGHNT and CDR2 YENEEA. CDR3 protein: CASSLDGRGYNEQFF. The CDR3 DNA reads TGTGCCAGCAGCTTAGATGGTCGGGGTTACAATGAGCAGTTCTTC.

The chain combines TRBV18 with TRBJ1-1; 9 nucleotides line up with TRBD1. V gave up 3 bases and J gave up 0 bases; unmatched junction bases: 8. CDR1 is KGHSH, CDR2 LQKENI, per germline. The CDR3 sequence is 17 residues long. CDR3: CASSPRGQGSVNTEAFF. The CDR3 DNA is TGTGCCAGCTCACCGAGGGGACAGGGAAGCGTGAACACTGAAGCTTTCTTT.

The genes are TRBV21-1 and TRBJ2-7; TRBD1, the table's D call, lacks a check against the DNA. TRBV21-1 is tagged as a pseudogene. The CDR3 runs 13 residues. The CDR3 coding sequence is TGTGCCAGCAGCAAAGGGACAGACCACGAGCAGTACTTC. Translation gives CASSKGTDHEQYF.

The CDR3 bases are TGTGCCTGGAGCCCGGGGGGAAGGAACACTGAAGCTTTCTTT. Its translation: CAWSPGGRNTEAFF. The chain is built from TRBV30 and TRBJ1-1, with a possible D match to TRBD1 (5 bases). Trimming shortened V by 3 bases and J by 1 base, and 12 bases separated the two germline ends. There are 14 residues in the CDR3. Germline CDR1 and CDR2: GTSNPN and SVGIG (reference sequence).

The chain carries TRBV24-1 and TRBJ1-5; 9 bases map to TRBD1. Unmatched junction bases numbered 10, after V lost 5 bases and J lost 0 bases. This CDR3 is built from 18 residues. The germline V gene encodes CDR1 KGHDR and CDR2 SFDVKD. Written as DNA, the CDR3 is TGTGCCACCAGTGGTGACAGGGGGTCCGTTTATAGCAATCAGCCCCAGCATTTT. Residues: CATSGDRGSVYSNQPQHF.

V gene TRBV7-8 combines with J gene TRBJ1-1; D gene unclear. Trimming left V 4 bases short and J 0 bases short, with 9 bases between. Germline V gene sequence: CDR1 SGHVS, CDR2 FQNEAQ. The CDR3 runs 14 residues. The CDR3 DNA reads TGTGCCAGCAGCTCAACGACACTGAACACTGAAGCTTTCTTT. Protein sequence: CASSSTTLNTEAFF. Full variable domain (remainder filled in from reference TRBV7-8 and TRBJ1-1): GAGVSQSPRYKVAKRGQDVALRCDPISGHVSLFWYQQALGQGPEFLTYFQNEAQLDKSGLPSDRFFAERPEGSVSTLKIQRTQQEDSAVYLCASSSTTLNTEAFFGQGTRLTVV.

The chain combines TRBV7-9 with TRBJ1-2; no firm D call. Between the trimmed V and J ends, which lost 7 bases and 8 bases, there was a span of 14 bases. CDR3 length: 12 residues. Germline CDR1 and CDR2: SEHNR and FQNEAQ (reference sequence). The chain's CDR3 is CASTDPSLGYTF. CDR3 sequence (DNA): TGTGCCAGCACTGATCCCTCTCTAGGCTACACCTTC.

The gene calls are TRBV5-1 and TRBJ2-5; tentative D call: TRBD2 (5 bases). This CDR3 has 15 amino acids. V dropped 1 base and J dropped 2 bases, with 12 bases sitting between them. CDR1 is SGHRS, CDR2 YFSETQ, per germline. The CDR3 region has the DNA TGCGCCAGCAGCTTGTCTGCGGGCCTGCAAGAGACCCAGTACTTC. The encoded protein is CASSLSAGLQETQYF.

This clone has only one observation. V is TRBV7-6 and J is TRBJ2-7, with TRBD2 identical over 7 bases. The CDR3 contains 16 residues. Germline values: CDR1 SGHVS, CDR2 FNYEAQ. Unmatched junction bases numbered 11, after V lost 6 bases and J lost 0 bases. The CDR3 sequence is CASSPGPSGNSYEQYF. The CDR3 nucleotides read TGTGCCAGCAGTCCAGGCCCTAGCGGTAACTCCTACGAGCAGTACTTC.

The chain joins TRBV18 to TRBJ2-3; D unclear. The CDR3 loop spans 12 amino acids. V was cut by 4 bases and J by 7 bases, with 9 bases left in between. Germline assignment: CDR1 KGHSH and CDR2 LQKENI. This chain's CDR3 is CASSLERNTQYF. The DNA of the CDR3 is TGTGCCAGCTCACTCGAGAGAAATACGCAGTATTTT.

This chain links TRBV7-9 with TRBJ2-7; D not resolved. The CDR3 is made up of 14 amino acids. Germline-derived CDR1 and CDR2 are SEHNR and FQNEAQ (reference sequence). Trimming removed 1 base at V and 2 bases at J, with 9 bases between. CDR3 DNA: TGTGCCAGCAGCTTAGTGGAGTTCACCTACGAGCAGTACTTC. This translates into CASSLVEFTYEQYF.

This chain links TRBV11-3 with TRBJ2-7, with TRBD2 matching over 9 bases. CDR1 and CDR2 from the germline V gene are SGHNT and YENEEA. The junction had 8 bases not matched to a gene; V was cut back by 5 bases and J by 0 bases. The CDR3 totals 16 residues. Here the CDR3 reads CASSVRSSGGSYEQYF. The CDR3, as DNA: TGTGCCAGCAGCGTGCGAAGTAGCGGGGGCTCCTACGAGCAGTACTTC.

The chain carries TRBV2 and TRBJ1-1; D not certain. Between the trimmed V and J ends, which lost 2 bases and 2 bases, there was a span of 6 bases. The CDR3 contains 13 residues. Germline V gene lookup returns CDR1 SNHLY and CDR2 FYNNEI. The CDR3 loop reads CASSENSNTEAFF. DNA of the CDR3: TGTGCCAGCAGTGAAAACAGTAACACTGAAGCTTTCTTT.

The rearrangement links TRBV28 to TRBJ1-6, with D possibly TRBD1 on 5 matching bases. Between the trimmed V and J ends, which lost 4 bases and 8 bases, there was a span of 18 bases. CDR1 MDHEN and CDR2 SYDVKM come from the germline V gene. This CDR3 region has 16 residues. CDR3 coding DNA: TGTGCCAGCAGTTCTCCAGGACGGGGGTGGGATTCACCCCTCCACTTT. Protein sequence: CASSSPGRGWDSPLHF.

The chain links TRBV5-1 to TRBJ2-5, with D unclear. The germline CDR1 and CDR2 sequences are SGHRS and YFSETQ. This CDR3 is built from 12 residues. The ends were cut back, 3 bases at V and 2 bases at J, with 5 bases in the middle. CDR3 nucleotide sequence: TGCGCCAGCAGCTCCCCACAAGAGACCCAGTACTTC. Translated: CASSSPQETQYF.

V is TRBV4-3 and J is TRBJ1-6, with D maybe TRBD1 (5 bases). This CDR3 is 16 amino acids long. Germline values: CDR1 LGHNA, CDR2 YSLEER. Trimming removed 1 base from V and 10 bases from J, with 17 bases in between. The CDR3 here is CASSQASREGRSPLHF. DNA of the CDR3: TGCGCCAGCAGCCAAGCGTCCAGGGAGGGTAGATCACCCCTCCACTTT.

The chain employs TRBV28 and TRBJ2-3; 11 positions match TRBD1. Germline V gene data show CDR1 as MDHEN and CDR2 as SYDVKM. The J segment lost 3 bases and the V segment lost 5 bases, leaving 10 bases of the junction unmatched. The CDR3 totals 17 residues. The DNA for the CDR3 is TGTGCCAGCAGTCCCTGGGGAGGACAGGGGGCAACAGATACGCAGTATTTT. Translating gives CASSPWGGQGATDTQYF.

V and J are TRBV19 and TRBJ2-1; TRBD2 matches at 8 bases. Germline V gives CDR1 LNHDA, CDR2 SQIVND (reference sequence). The length of the CDR3 is 14 residues. After removal of 10 bases from V and 6 bases from J, the junction contained 11 bases not matched to a gene. The CDR3 loop is CATSGLAETNEQFF. CDR3 DNA sequence: TGTGCCACCTCAGGACTAGCAGAGACCAATGAGCAGTTCTTC.

The rearrangement joins TRBV18 to TRBJ2-3, with D maybe TRBD2 (7 bases). Between the trimmed V and J ends, which lost 2 bases and 5 bases, there was a span of 14 bases. The CDR3 consists of 15 residues. Germline values: CDR1 KGHSH, CDR2 LQKENI. CDR3: CASSPLGGLGDTQYF. In nucleotides, the CDR3 is TGTGCCAGCTCACCATTGGGGGGGCTTGGAGATACGCAGTATTTT. The complete variable domain, with remaining parts taken from reference TRBV18 and TRBJ2-3, reads NAGVMQNPRHLVRRRGQEARLRCSPMKGHSHVYWYRQLPEEGLKFMVYLQKENIIDESGMPKERFSAEFPKEGPSILRIQQVVRGDSAAYFCASSPLGGLGDTQYFGPGTRLTVL.

The rearrangement uses TRBV7-8 and TRBJ1-1, with 11 nucleotides matching TRBD1. Germline CDR1 and CDR2: SGHVS and FQNEAQ. Unmatched junction bases numbered 1, after V lost 0 bases and J lost 4 bases. The CDR3 is 15 residues long. The chain's CDR3 is CASSLAGTGGTEAFF. For the CDR3, the DNA is TGTGCCAGCAGCTTAGCGGGGACAGGGGGCACTGAAGCTTTCTTT.

This chain uses TRBV6-2 or TRBV6-3 with TRBJ2-7; 9 bases map to TRBD1. Germline trimming cut 4 bases from V and 5 bases from J; bases unmatched to any gene: 15. The CDR3 has 17 residues. Germline CDR1 reads MNHEY; CDR2 reads SVGEGT. The CDR3 region has the DNA TGTGCCAGCAGTTCGTCCCCGACATACAGGGGGCCGGACGAGCAGTACTTC. Its protein product is CASSSSPTYRGPDEQYF.

This clone was recorded once. V usage is TRBV19 and J usage is TRBJ2-5; 9 nucleotides align to TRBD1. With V trimmed by 6 bases and J by 4 bases, 3 bases remained unmatched. The CDR3 is made up of 13 amino acids. Germline CDR1 reads LNHDA; CDR2 reads SQIVND (reference sequence). CDR3 sequence (DNA): TGTGCCAGTAGGGAGACAGGGGGAGAGACCCAGTACTTC. It translates to CASRETGGETQYF.

The chain employs TRBV28 and TRBJ1-6; possibly TRBD1 for D (6 bases). Germline V gene lookup returns CDR1 MDHEN and CDR2 SYDVKM. The ends were cut back, 3 bases at V and 5 bases at J, with 23 bases in the middle. This CDR3 contains 19 residues. The CDR3 loop is CASSLPTGARRPNNSPLHF. The CDR3 bases are TGTGCCAGCAGTTTGCCGACAGGAGCCCGCAGACCTAATAATTCACCCCTCCACTTT.

This chain joins TRBV28 and TRBJ2-2; the match to TRBD1 covers 9 bases. The CDR3 loop spans 16 amino acids. The germline gives CDR1 MDHEN, CDR2 SYDVKM. V lost 8 bases and J lost 7; bases outside the gene matches: 14. CDR3 sequence reads: CASGRTGTGFVGELFF. CDR3 DNA: TGTGCCAGCGGCAGAACCGGGACAGGGTTCGTCGGGGAGCTGTTTTTT.